A selection of T cell receptor beta chains follows, all from one sample in a study of Ad26.COV2.S vaccination and SARS-CoV-2 variants. Sequencing was performed with immunoSEQ multiplex PCR; in TCRdb, only in-frame clones are kept and a portion is missing. The sample shows some 460,000 clones, about nine tenths of them seen only once. Sample: peripheral blood, taken in a trial of Ad26.COV2.S vaccine versus placebo. Receptor source: a person between 18 and 65 years old who received the Ad26.COV2.S COVID-19 vaccine or a placebo. CDR3s include the opening cysteine and the closing phenylalanine or tryptophan. Fields, in order: CDR3 DNA, CDR3 protein, D gene, V gene, J gene, clone size. A D gene is named only where the DNA matches it firmly. Size tells how often a clone was seen (once, few, many) or the class of an expanded clone, and some rows leave it out.

TGTGCCAGTAGTATATCGGGACGGCGAGACAGGGTCAATCAGCCCCAGCATTTT	CASSISGRRDRVNQPQHF	TRBD1	TRBV19	TRBJ1-5	.
TGTGCCAGCGAATATCGTGGCTACACCTTC	CASEYRGYTF	.	TRBV6-5	TRBJ1-2	once
TGTGCCAGCTCACCGTCAGGAACTTGGGGCTACACCTTC	CASSPSGTWGYTF	.	TRBV18	TRBJ1-2	.
TGTGCCAGCAGCTTAACCCTGGGGGGGCAAGAGACCCAGTACTTC	CASSLTLGGQETQYF	TRBD2	TRBV7-9	TRBJ2-5	.
TGTGCCAGCAGCCAACGGCAGGAATATGGCTACACCTTC	CASSQRQEYGYTF	.	TRBV4-2	TRBJ1-2	.
TGTGCCAGCAGTGAATGGAGAGCCAGCTACGAGCAGTACTTC	CASSEWRASYEQYF	.	TRBV6-1	TRBJ2-7	.
TGTGCCAGTAGTACAGGACGTCCGAATCAGCCCCAGCATTTT	CASSTGRPNQPQHF	.	TRBV19	TRBJ1-5	.
TGTGCCAGCCAGCAAGGATCAGCCTACAATGAGCAGTTCTTC	CASQQGSAYNEQFF	.	TRBV7-6	TRBJ2-1	.
TGTGCCAGCACCGGGACAGCTGGAAACACCATATATTTT	CASTGTAGNTIYF	TRBD1	TRBV2	TRBJ1-3	.
TGTGCCAGCACCCCAGGACAGCTCAAAAACATTCAGTACTTC	CASTPGQLKNIQYF	.	TRBV28	TRBJ2-4	.
TGTGCCAGCAGTTCGCGAATACGGTCACCCCTCCACTTT	CASSSRIRSPLHF	.	TRBV27	TRBJ1-6	few
TGTGCCAGCAGCTTAATGGCAGGGAGCTCCTATAATTCACCCCTCCACTTT	CASSLMAGSSYNSPLHF	.	TRBV7-8	TRBJ1-6	once
TGCAGCGTTGGGGTCTCTGTCTGGGCTAGCGACACGAATGAGCAGTTCTTC	CSVGVSVWASDTNEQFF	.	TRBV29-1	TRBJ2-1	.
TGTGCCAGCAGAAGCACAGGGGAACGGACCGGGGAGCTGTTTTTT	CASRSTGERTGELFF	TRBD1	TRBV2	TRBJ2-2	once
TGTGCCAGCAGCCCCAGCTCCGCGGGGCACAATGAGCAGTTCTTC	CASSPSSAGHNEQFF	.	TRBV3-1/TRBV3-2	TRBJ2-1	.
TGTGCCAGCAGTGAACAGACGATAAATGAAAAACTGTTTTTT	CASSEQTINEKLFF	.	TRBV2	TRBJ1-4	.
TGCGCCAGCAGCCCGGGGACTAGCGGGAGTGTTTTATCCGGGGAGCTGTTTTTT	CASSPGTSGSVLSGELFF	TRBD2	TRBV5-1	TRBJ2-2	.
TGTGCCACCAGCAGAGATCCAGTCGGCGAGCAGTACTTC	CATSRDPVGEQYF	.	TRBV15	TRBJ2-7	.
TGCGCCAGCAGCCACGGCGGAGGCTCCCTGGCCTATGGCTACACCTTC	CASSHGGGSLAYGYTF	.	TRBV4-3	TRBJ1-2	.
TGTGCCAGCTCACGCAGCGGTCCCCAAGAGACCCAGTACTTC	CASSRSGPQETQYF	.	TRBV18	TRBJ2-5	.
TGTGCCAGCAGCTTGGGGACAGGGGAGCGCGAGCAGTACTTC	CASSLGTGEREQYF	TRBD1	TRBV7-2	TRBJ2-7	once
TGTGCCAGCAGCTTATTGTCCTGGGCAGACCGGAACACTGAAGCTTTCTTT	CASSLLSWADRNTEAFF	.	TRBV7-9	TRBJ1-1	.
TGCGCCAGCAGCCAAACCGAGACTAGGGGGCGTGGGGAGACCCAGTACTTC	CASSQTETRGRGETQYF	.	TRBV4-1	TRBJ2-5	.
TGTGCCAGCCCGGGACAGGGGGAGCACTATGGCTACACCTTC	CASPGQGEHYGYTF	.	TRBV21-1	TRBJ1-2	.